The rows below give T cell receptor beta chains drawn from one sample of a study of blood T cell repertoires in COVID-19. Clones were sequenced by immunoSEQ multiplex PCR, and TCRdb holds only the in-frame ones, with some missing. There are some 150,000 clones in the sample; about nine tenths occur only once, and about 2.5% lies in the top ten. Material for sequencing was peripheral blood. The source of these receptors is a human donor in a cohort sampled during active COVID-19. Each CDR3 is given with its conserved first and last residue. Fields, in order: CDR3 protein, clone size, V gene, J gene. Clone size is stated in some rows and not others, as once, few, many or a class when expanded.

CDR3 protein: CASRMEARISGEQYF
clone size: NA
V gene: TRBV27
J gene: TRBJ2-7

CDR3 protein: CASSTLGPTSGGADTQYF
clone size: NA
V gene: TRBV27
J gene: TRBJ2-3

CDR3 protein: CASSQASGQNYEQYF
clone size: NA
V gene: TRBV4-1
J gene: TRBJ2-7

CDR3 protein: CASSRGGRLNEKLFF
clone size: once
V gene: TRBV19
J gene: TRBJ1-4

CDR3 protein: CAWREGRTQYF
clone size: NA
V gene: TRBV30
J gene: TRBJ2-3

CDR3 protein: CASSPGGGGNQPQHF
clone size: NA
V gene: TRBV6-5
J gene: TRBJ1-5

CDR3 protein: CASSPRGGGEQYF
clone size: NA
V gene: TRBV7-9
J gene: TRBJ2-7

CDR3 protein: CASSPGTGRNEQFF
clone size: NA
V gene: TRBV5-1
J gene: TRBJ2-1

CDR3 protein: CASSSTGGGGYTF
clone size: NA
V gene: TRBV7-3
J gene: TRBJ1-2

CDR3 protein: CASSLPTGGPLKFEQFF
clone size: NA
V gene: TRBV5-6
J gene: TRBJ2-1

CDR3 protein: CASSLSLRFLGTSGANVLTF
clone size: NA
V gene: TRBV27
J gene: TRBJ2-6

CDR3 protein: CASSDNRVDNEQFF
clone size: few
V gene: TRBV2
J gene: TRBJ2-1

CDR3 protein: CASSDTQQGAFTEAFF
clone size: NA
V gene: TRBV10-2
J gene: TRBJ1-1

CDR3 protein: CASSQGPGQTNSPLHF
clone size: NA
V gene: TRBV3-1/TRBV3-2
J gene: TRBJ1-6

CDR3 protein: CASSLASSEPVNEQFF
clone size: NA
V gene: TRBV5-5
J gene: TRBJ2-1

CDR3 protein: CASRFGGGFTEAFF
clone size: NA
V gene: TRBV19
J gene: TRBJ1-1